Shown below are 29 T cell receptor beta chains from a single sample sequenced in a study of blood T cell repertoires in COVID-19 (dated by TCRdb to about 2020). The method behind the library was the immunoSEQ multiplex PCR assay. This immuneACCESS table, as held by TCRdb, lists in-frame sequences with V and J called but not all clones. Of the missing ones, under half trace to an unresolved V gene in checked studies; the others have no known cause. The sample includes around 370,000 clones, with under 95% observed a single time. Roughly 3.3% of the sample is taken by the ten largest. Sequenced input: peripheral blood. The receptors stem from a woman aged 18 to 35 who had recovered from COVID-19.

DNA of the CDR3: TGTGCCAGCAGCGAGGGCGCGGGCAGATGGACTGAAGCTTTCTTT. Protein product: CASSEGAGRWTEAFF. V gene TRBV9 combines with J gene TRBJ1-1; D unclear. The CDR3 consists of 15 residues. Per germline, CDR1 SGDLS and CDR2 YYNGEE. The V and J ends lost 3 bases and 5 bases respectively, with 17 bases between them.

Here the CDR3 reads CASSSLAGGVGRYEQYV. In nucleotides, the CDR3 is TGTGCCAGCAGTTCACTAGCGGGAGGAGTGGGCAGATACGAGCAGTACGTC. The chain is built from TRBV6-2 or TRBV6-3 and TRBJ2-7; TRBD2 matches 12 bases. After removal of 4 bases from V and 4 bases from J, the junction contained 11 bases not matched to a gene. The germline gives CDR1 MNHEY, CDR2 SVGEGT. The CDR3 loop spans 17 amino acids.

The rearrangement uses TRBV6-1 and TRBJ2-5, with no clear D. The CDR3 runs 13 residues. Germline V gives CDR1 MNHNS, CDR2 SASEGT. The germline V and J ends were trimmed by 3 bases and 3 bases, with 8 bases remaining between them. In DNA, the CDR3 is TGTGCCAGCAGTGATCCCTTAGAAGAGACCCAGTACTTC. Translated: CASSDPLEETQYF.

The chain recombines TRBV27 with TRBJ1-4, with D maybe TRBD1 (6 bases). V lost 7 bases and J 8 bases, leaving 20 bases between the germline ends. Germline values: CDR1 MNHEY, CDR2 SMNVEV (reference sequence). The CDR3 has 15 amino acids. This CDR3 reads CASKRTGGRKEKLFF. The DNA for the CDR3 is TGTGCCAGCAAAAGAACGGGGGGGCGGAAAGAAAAACTGTTTTTT.

The chain links TRBV6-5 to TRBJ2-3; 12 bases fit TRBD2. V was clipped by 5 bases and J by 5 bases; unmatched bases: 2. Germline assignment: CDR1 MNHEY and CDR2 SVGAGI. The CDR3 is 14 residues long. The CDR3 region has the DNA TGTGCCAGCAGTAGGGGACTAGCGGGAGATACGCAGTATTTT. Amino acid sequence: CASSRGLAGDTQYF.

CDR3 nucleotide sequence: TGTGCCTGGAGTGTACAACGGACTAGCCGATTAGCCAAAAACATTCAGTACTTC. Translating gives CAWSVQRTSRLAKNIQYF. The genes are TRBV30 and TRBJ2-4; the match to TRBD2 covers 8 bases. CDR1 is GTSNPN, CDR2 SVGIG, per germline (reference sequence). The CDR3 is 18 residues long. With 0 bases clipped from V and 0 bases from J, the junction kept 10 bases outside the gene matches.

The gene calls are TRBV19 and TRBJ1-4, with TRBD1 as a possible D gene (5 bases). In germline, CDR1 is LNHDA, CDR2 SQIVND (reference sequence). V lost 5 bases, J lost 7 bases, and 17 bases lay in between. The CDR3 is made up of 15 amino acids. The CDR3 region is CASSPWGRGSEKLFF. CDR3 coding DNA: TGTGCCAGTAGTCCCTGGGGGAGGGGCAGTGAAAAACTGTTTTTT.

The rearrangement joins TRBV5-8 to TRBJ2-7; 8 bases are shared with TRBD1. Germline V gene lookup returns CDR1 SGHTS and CDR2 YDEGEE. The CDR3 extends over 15 amino acids. Unmatched junction bases numbered 6, after V lost 4 bases and J lost 0 bases. CDR3 region: CASSKGQAFSYEQYV. The CDR3 region has the DNA TGTGCCAGCAGCAAGGGACAGGCGTTCTCCTACGAGCAGTACGTC.

This rearrangement joins TRBV18 to TRBJ2-2, with D perhaps matching TRBD1 (5 bases). Looked up from germline, CDR1 is KGHSH and CDR2 is LQKENI. Trimming cost V 3 bases and J 4 bases, with 15 bases left between them. CDR3 length: 16 residues. The CDR3 spells CASSPNQDKRTGELFF. The CDR3 DNA sequence: TGTGCCAGCTCACCGAACCAGGACAAGCGCACCGGGGAGCTGTTTTTT.

This sequence joins TRBV15 and TRBJ2-1, with D perhaps TRBD2 (6 bases). Trimming left V 5 bases short and J 7 bases short, with 15 bases between. This CDR3 has 14 residues. Germline lookup yields CDR1 LNHNV and CDR2 YYDKDF (reference sequence). CDR3 protein: CATSFRTMGNEQFF. DNA for the CDR3: TGTGCCACCAGCTTCCGGACTATGGGGAATGAGCAGTTCTTC.

The chain combines TRBV27 with TRBJ1-2; 10 bases are a match to TRBD1. Trimming took 2 bases from V and 4 from J; bases not matched to a gene: 1. Germline CDR1 and CDR2: MNHEY and SMNVEV (reference sequence). The CDR3 totals 14 residues. The CDR3 DNA follows: TGTGCCAGCAGTTTAGGACAGGGGGGCTATGGCTACACCTTC. Translated, it gives CASSLGQGGYGYTF.

This rearrangement joins TRBV6-1 to TRBJ1-3; possible D gene TRBD1, 5 bases. V was cut by 2 bases and J by 8 bases, with 13 bases left in between. CDR1 MNHNS and CDR2 SASEGT come from the germline V gene. The CDR3 totals 14 residues. CDR3 in amino acids: CASSESGWLDTIYF. CDR3 in DNA: TGTGCCAGCAGTGAATCAGGGTGGTTAGACACCATATATTTT.

V gene TRBV3-1 (or the pseudogene TRBV3-2) combines with J gene TRBJ2-7; D is unclear. Trimming shortened V by 4 bases and J by 2 bases, and 12 bases separated the two germline ends. In germline, CDR1 is LGHDT, CDR2 YNNKEL (reference sequence). There are 14 residues in the CDR3. DNA for the CDR3: TGTGCCAGCAGCCTCACAGCTCTACCCTACGAGCAGTACGTC. Translation gives CASSLTALPYEQYV.

CDR3 residues: CAWSKGPGTSGYNEQFF. In DNA form, the CDR3 reads TGTGCCTGGAGTAAGGGACCGGGGACTAGCGGATACAATGAGCAGTTCTTC. The chain recombines TRBV30 with TRBJ2-1, with 11 bases matching TRBD2. The CDR3 loop spans 17 amino acids. V gave up 2 bases and J gave up 4 bases; unmatched junction bases: 10. Germline V gene lookup returns CDR1 GTSNPN and CDR2 SVGIG (reference sequence).

The chain has TRBV2 and TRBJ2-1, with 7 positions matching TRBD2. V shed 7 bases, J shed 4 bases, and the junction held 7 bases outside the gene matches. The germline gives CDR1 SNHLY, CDR2 FYNNEI. The CDR3 has 14 residues. The CDR3 nucleotides are TGTGCCAGCACCCGGGGGGTTCCGTACAATGAGCAGTTCTTC. It yields the protein CASTRGVPYNEQFF.

The chain combines TRBV3-1 (or the pseudogene TRBV3-2) with TRBJ2-1; the D gene is possibly TRBD2 (5 bases). V was shortened by 1 base and J by 6 bases, with 10 bases between the two germline ends. This CDR3 region has 14 residues. CDR1 is LGHDT, CDR2 YNNKEL, per germline (reference sequence). The CDR3 DNA follows: TGTGCCAGCAGCCAAGGGACTGGCCCCAATGAGCAGTTCTTC. Residues: CASSQGTGPNEQFF.

The V gene is TRBV6-2 or TRBV6-3, the J gene TRBJ1-2; 9 bases line up with TRBD1. The CDR3 totals 15 residues. V trimming: 5 bases; J trimming: 5 bases; junction bases outside the gene matches: 9. Germline CDR1 reads MNHEY; CDR2 reads SVGEGT. The CDR3 sequence is CASSKTGGPIYGYTF. The CDR3 bases are TGTGCCAGCAGTAAGACAGGGGGACCAATTTATGGCTACACCTTC.

This chain uses TRBV4-3 with TRBJ2-1; maybe TRBD2 (5 bases). Trimming took off 3 bases at V and 8 bases at J, with 11 bases between the two ends. Germline V gene data show CDR1 as LGHNA and CDR2 as YSLEER. The CDR3 loop spans 13 amino acids. The CDR3 DNA reads as TGCGCCAGCAGCCAGAATAGCGTGTATGAGCAGTTCTTC. Translating it yields CASSQNSVYEQFF.

The J gene is TRBJ2-5, the V gene TRBV10-1, with D possibly matching TRBD1 (7 bases). CDR3 length: 15 residues. The germline gives CDR1 WNHNN, CDR2 SYGVQD (reference sequence). Trimming took off 0 bases at V and 1 base at J, with 9 bases between the two ends. The CDR3: CASSESRGVQETQYF. The CDR3, as DNA: TGCGCCAGCAGTGAGTCCAGGGGGGTCCAAGAGACCCAGTACTTC.

The V gene is TRBV10-3, the J gene TRBJ2-3; 12 positions match TRBD2. Germline lookup yields CDR1 ENHRY and CDR2 SYGVKD. V shed 0 bases and J 0 bases; nucleotides not matched to a gene: 7. CDR3 length equals 19 residues. CDR3 residues: CAISESGGTSGLSTDTQYF. For the CDR3, the DNA is TGTGCCATCAGTGAGTCGGGCGGGACTAGCGGGTTAAGCACAGATACGCAGTATTTT.

This clone was observed a few times. This chain connects TRBV7-9 to TRBJ2-1; TRBD2 matches at 14 bases. V lost 4 bases and J lost 4; bases outside the gene matches: 6. The CDR3 is 17 amino acids. From germline, CDR1 is SEHNR and CDR2 FQNEAQ (reference sequence). Written as DNA, the CDR3 is TGTGCCAGCAGCTCGGGACTAGCGGGAGTACGGTACAATGAGCAGTTCTTC. It encodes CASSSGLAGVRYNEQFF.

CDR3 protein: CASSTGTSGSSTQYF. In DNA, the CDR3 is TGTGCCAGCAGCACCGGGACTAGCGGTTCTAGTACGCAGTATTTT. V gene TRBV27 combines with J gene TRBJ2-3, with 11 bases lining up with TRBD2. Germline CDR1 is MNHEY and CDR2 is SMNVEV (reference sequence). V trimming: 6 bases; J trimming: 8 bases; junction bases outside the gene matches: 10. This CDR3 comprises 15 residues.

This sequence joins TRBV4-3 and TRBJ1-1; D gene unclear. The germline CDR1 and CDR2 sequences are LGHNA and YSLEER. The CDR3 runs to 14 residues. V lost 0 bases and J 7 bases, leaving 12 bases between the germline ends. This CDR3 is CASSQDNSYDEAFF. The CDR3 DNA reads as TGCGCCAGCAGCCAAGATAACAGTTATGATGAAGCTTTCTTT.

This clone turned up a few times. The chain uses TRBV9 and TRBJ2-6, with 9 positions matching TRBD2. Germline V gene data show CDR1 as SGDLS and CDR2 as YYNGEE. The CDR3 covers 18 residues. V gave up 2 bases and J gave up 3 bases; unmatched junction bases: 9. In DNA, the CDR3 is TGTGCCAGCAGCGTCGGACTAGCGCCCCGATATGGGGCCAACGTCCTGACTTTC. It specifies CASSVGLAPRYGANVLTF.

The chain links TRBV28 to TRBJ1-5, with D possibly TRBD1 on 5 matching bases. From germline, CDR1 is MDHEN and CDR2 SYDVKM. The CDR3 consists of 15 residues. The V gene lost 6 bases and the J gene lost 7 bases, with 19 bases spanning the gap. The CDR3 sequence is CASRSRPAGSQPQHF. In nucleotides, the CDR3 is TGTGCCAGCAGGTCTCGCCCGGCAGGGTCCCAGCCCCAGCATTTT. Combining the CDR3 with reference TRBV28 and TRBJ1-5 gives the whole variable domain DVKVTQSSRYLVKRTGEKVFLECVQDMDHENMFWYRQDPGLGLRLIYFSYDVKMKEKGDIPEGYSVSREKKERFSLILESASTNQTSMYLCASRSRPAGSQPQHFGDGTRLSIL.

This rearrangement joins TRBV12-5 to TRBJ1-1, with TRBD1 identical over 8 bases. The germline gives CDR1 LGHNT, CDR2 FRNRAP. This CDR3 has 15 residues. The junction had 6 bases not matched to a gene; V was cut back by 2 bases and J by 4 bases. The CDR3 region has the DNA TGTGCTAGTGGTTTGACCCGACAGGGGTTCACTGAAGCTTTCTTT. This sequence encodes CASGLTRQGFTEAFF. Full variable domain (remainder filled in from reference TRBV12-5 and TRBJ1-1): DARVTQTPRHKVTEMGQEVTMRCQPILGHNTVFWYRQTMMQGLELLAYFRNRAPLDDSGMPKDRFSAEMPDATLATLKIQPSEPRDSAVYFCASGLTRQGFTEAFFGQGTRLTVV.

J is TRBJ1-5 and V is TRBV2; TRBD1 matches 7 bases. V was clipped by 1 base and J by 3 bases; unmatched bases: 3. The V gene's germline CDR1 is SNHLY and CDR2 FYNNEI. The CDR3 has 15 residues. The CDR3 spells CASSEGDSHNQPQHF. The CDR3 DNA is TGTGCCAGCAGTGAAGGGGACAGTCACAATCAGCCCCAGCATTTT. The full variable domain, with the rest looked up from reference TRBV2 and TRBJ1-5, is EPEVTQTPSHQVTQMGQEVILRCVPISNHLYFYWYRQILGQKVEFLVSFYNNEISEKSEIFDDQFSVERPDGSNFTLKIRSTKLEDSAMYFCASSEGDSHNQPQHFGDGTRLSIL.

The chain joins TRBV5-4 to TRBJ2-5, with TRBD1 identical over 8 bases. Germline V gene sequence: CDR1 SGHNT, CDR2 YYREEE (reference sequence). J was trimmed by 5 bases and V by 4 bases; bases with no gene match: 7. This CDR3 contains 14 residues. The CDR3 DNA follows: TGTGCCAGCAGCACAGAACAGGGGGTGGAGACCCAGTACTTC. Residues: CASSTEQGVETQYF.

V gene TRBV15 combines with J gene TRBJ2-2; D might be TRBD1 (5 bases). This CDR3 comprises 16 residues. The V gene lost 1 base and the J gene lost 0 bases, with 9 bases spanning the gap. Germline CDR1 is LNHNV and CDR2 is YYDKDF (reference sequence). The chain's CDR3 is CATSRVAGTNTGELFF. The CDR3 nucleotides are TGTGCCACCAGCAGAGTGGCAGGGACGAACACCGGGGAGCTGTTTTTT.